The clone carrying this T cell receptor (beta chain) appeared a single time. This sample is part of a study of OX40 agonist ivuxolimab in advanced cancers. Study overall: Three patients showed partial responses: one hepatocellular carcinoma and two cutaneous melanoma cases.

Germline V gene lookup returns CDR1 DFQATT and CDR2 SNEGSKA (reference sequence). V lost 6 bases and J lost 0, with 6 bases in between. The CDR3 totals 11 residues. TCRdb's copy holds only in-frame clones and misses some; the assay was immunoSEQ multiplex PCR. The sample consists of 80,000 to 100,000 clones, roughly nine tenths of them appearing once. This specimen consisted of CD4+ or CD8+ T cells sorted from blood, obtained in a trial of the OX40 agonist ivuxolimab. The V gene is TRBV20-1, the J gene TRBJ2-7; D not resolved. This clonotype originated in an adult with an advanced solid tumor such as melanoma, head and neck, liver or kidney cancer. The CDR3, as DNA: TGCAGTGCCCTTGACTCCTACGAGCAGTACTTC. Amino acid sequence: CSALDSYEQYF.